Listed below are T cell receptor beta chains from one sample, sequenced in a study of T cell changes during pregnancy in multiple sclerosis. TCRdb's table, derived via immunoSEQ multiplex PCR, lists solely in-frame clones and lacks some. The sample lists tens of thousands of clones, 92% seen once, with roughly 3.6% in the top ten. Sequencing was performed on peripheral blood, taken after pregnancy. These receptors were collected from a female donor in good health, enrolled as a control in a pregnancy study. Both conserved end residues are trimmed from each CDR3. The D gene is left open where the match is weak.

TRBV5-1,NA,ASSTGSRSSGNTIY
TRBV7-8,TRBD2,ASSRRERGGTGELF
TRBV4-2,NA,ASSHGGPSSYEQY
TRBV28,TRBD1,ASTRTGEVYGYT
TRBV5-4,NA,ASSRLLAGSHNEQF
TRBV5-1,TRBD1,ASSPGWDRGRNGYT
TRBV5-5,NA,ASSLSGSSYNEQF
TRBV5-1,NA,ASSLASPSLYEQY
TRBV5-5,TRBD2,ASSLGLAGDLYNEQF
TRBV29-1,NA,SVEANRDNYGYT
TRBV4-1,TRBD1,ASSQVGTGEETQY
TRBV7-2,NA,ASSLGGFNYGYT
TRBV7-2,TRBD1,ASSLAGTGAKNIQY
TRBV19,NA,ASSIVKNTGELF
TRBV7-2,NA,ASSLGQVAEQY
TRBV4-3,NA,ASSQGVAYNTGELF
TRBV7-9,NA,ASSHLGGTGDYEQY
TRBV28,TRBD1,ASSIVANRGDF
TRBV5-1,TRBD1,ASSLRQGRNTEAF
TRBV2,NA,ASSEQGIEAF
TRBV29-1,TRBD2,SVRTSGGAGQF
TRBV10-3,NA,AISELSAVGRGQKH
TRBV12-1,NA,ASSFDQGKGTYNEQF
TRBV10-3,NA,ATSAQSVDTGELF
TRBV5-1,TRBD2,ASSFTLAGGITDTQY
TRBV7-2,TRBD2,ASSARGVAGDLDTQY
TRBV4-3,TRBD2,ASSPGTRTETQY
TRBV13,NA,ASSLGTRQETQY
TRBV7-9,TRBD1,ASSKGAAGNTIY
TRBV7-2,TRBD1,ASSLRAGGGQGYSYEQY
TRBV5-5,TRBD1,ASSSGTGRSGELF
TRBV28,NA,ASSLSFGTPGETQY
TRBV6-1,TRBD1,ASSDSGTGYSPLH
TRBV6-6,TRBD1,ASSFTQGSGEKLF
TRBV19,TRBD1,ASSIGQGINEKLF
TRBV5-5,NA,ASSLGTGTEAF
TRBV6-1,TRBD1,ASSEPGQGEKLF
TRBV19,TRBD1,ATGQGLYSIGNTIY
TRBV18,NA,ASSARSGDEKLF
TRBV10-3,TRBD2,AISGGTSRGTDTQY
TRBV20-1,NA,SYKNTEAF
TRBV29-1,TRBD2,SARAGGRNIQY
TRBV19,TRBD2,ASRPLGGGSYNEQF
TRBV13,NA,ASSYAGGLVETQY
TRBV5-1,TRBD2,ASSSGLAGETQY
TRBV5-6,NA,ASSLRLNSEAF
TRBV7-2,NA,ASSPAPRGAVTDTQY